This is a list of T cell receptor beta chains from one sample in a study of cytomegalovirus exposure and HLA in healthy donors. Sequencing was performed with immunoSEQ multiplex PCR; in TCRdb, only in-frame clones are kept and a portion is missing. The sample contains approximately 120,000 clones, about 10% of which appear only once. Sequencing was done on a sample of PBMCs. Every receptor here comes from a young woman in good health and CMV-seropositive. Both conserved end residues are part of each CDR3. The D gene is left open where the match is weak. Clone size is given for some rows only: seen once, a few or many times, or a class if the clone is expanded.

few	TRBV7-9	TRBJ2-3	TRBD2	CASSPPPTSGRGGTQYF	TGTGCCAGCAGCCCACCCCCGACTAGCGGGAGAGGTGGTACGCAGTATTTT
few	TRBV15	TRBJ2-1	TRBD2	CATSRDRAGSYNEQFF	TGTGCCACCAGCAGAGATCGAGCGGGATCCTACAATGAGCAGTTCTTC
few	TRBV19	TRBJ1-5	.	CASQSEAGGGQPQHF	TGTGCCAGCCAATCCGAGGCGGGGGGAGGACAGCCCCAGCATTTT
few	TRBV30	TRBJ2-3	.	CAWSKQGKDTQYF	TGTGCCTGGAGCAAGCAGGGTAAAGATACGCAGTATTTT
.	TRBV28	TRBJ2-7	.	CASSSGGATPNEQYF	TGTGCCAGCAGTTCCGGAGGGGCGACCCCCAACGAGCAGTACTTC
few	TRBV7-2	TRBJ1-6	.	CASSPRRQTTLHF	TGTGCCAGCAGCCCCCGGAGGCAAACCACCCTCCACTTT
.	TRBV30	TRBJ2-5	.	CAWGRVLRGEQYF	TGTGCCTGGGGGAGGGTTCTGAGGGGGGAGCAGTACTTC
few	TRBV13	TRBJ2-3	.	CAVAPGELSHTDTQYF	TGTGCCGTCGCCCCAGGGGAGCTAAGTCACACAGATACGCAGTATTTT
.	TRBV27	TRBJ2-1	TRBD2	CASRVAGGNEQFF	TGTGCCAGCAGGGTAGCGGGAGGTAATGAGCAGTTCTTC
.	TRBV7-9	TRBJ2-1	TRBD2	CASSFSGGYNEQFF	TGTGCCAGCAGCTTTAGCGGGGGGTACAATGAGCAGTTCTTC
few	TRBV28	TRBJ2-7	.	CASTTPVTYEQYF	TGTGCCAGCACCACACCCGTGACTTACGAGCAGTACTTC
.	TRBV19	TRBJ2-3	TRBD2	CASSYGLAGGDTQYF	TGTGCCAGTAGTTACGGACTAGCGGGAGGAGATACGCAGTATTTT
.	TRBV4-1	TRBJ1-1	TRBD1	CASSQERVKGAVEAFF	TGCGCCAGCAGCCAAGAGAGGGTAAAGGGGGCAGTAGAAGCTTTCTTT
.	TRBV7-9	TRBJ2-1	.	CASSRLLAGEQFF	TGTGCCAGCTCCCGCTTACTAGCAGGTGAGCAGTTCTTC
few	TRBV7-2	TRBJ2-6	.	CASSLGQVVNVLTF	TGTGCCAGCAGCTTAGGACAGGTCGTCAACGTCCTGACTTTC
few	TRBV5-4	TRBJ1-6	.	CASSLWAAQYNSPLHF	TGTGCCAGCAGCCTGTGGGCCGCCCAGTATAATTCACCCCTCCACTTT
.	TRBV27	TRBJ1-1	.	CASSLYSESTEAFF	TGTGCCAGCAGTTTATACAGTGAGAGCACTGAAGCTTTCTTT
.	TRBV15	TRBJ2-7	TRBD1	CATSRDRGTYEQYF	TGTGCCACCAGCAGAGACAGGGGGACCTACGAGCAGTACTTC
.	TRBV10-3	TRBJ2-7	.	CAISASTSSYEQYF	TGTGCCATCAGTGCTTCCACCAGCTCCTACGAGCAGTACTTC
.	TRBV29-1	TRBJ1-2	TRBD1	CSVDYRGSYGYTF	TGCAGCGTTGATTACAGGGGGAGCTATGGCTACACCTTC
few	TRBV7-8	TRBJ2-5	.	CASSTRGKTQYF	TGTGCCAGCAGCACCAGGGGAAAGACCCAGTACTTC
few	TRBV20-1	TRBJ2-3	.	CSATLVDTQYF	TGCAGTGCTACCCTCGTGGATACGCAGTATTTT
few	TRBV7-2	TRBJ2-5	TRBD2	CASSLDRGGSMGETQYF	TGTGCCAGCAGCTTAGATAGGGGCGGGAGTATGGGAGAGACCCAGTACTTC
few	TRBV11-2	TRBJ2-7	TRBD1	CASSLGRDSPRYEQYF	TGTGCCAGCAGCTTAGGTCGGGACAGCCCTCGGTACGAGCAGTACTTC
.	TRBV4-1	TRBJ2-1	.	CASSPTETGSSSYNEQFF	TGCGCCAGCAGCCCAACGGAAACAGGGTCAAGCTCCTACAATGAGCAGTTCTTC
few	TRBV6-5	TRBJ2-1	.	CASSYGAWGEQFF	TGTGCCAGCAGTTACGGGGCCTGGGGTGAGCAGTTCTTC
few	TRBV5-1	TRBJ2-7	.	CASSFGSGYEQYF	TGCGCCAGCAGCTTCGGGAGCGGGTACGAGCAGTACTTC
few	TRBV6-4	TRBJ1-1	.	CASSRELNTEAFF	TGTGCCAGCAGTCGTGAGCTGAACACTGAAGCTTTCTTT
.	TRBV18	TRBJ1-1	.	CASSPRDMNTEAFF	TGTGCCAGCTCACCGCGAGACATGAACACTGAAGCTTTCTTT
few	TRBV25-1	TRBJ2-2	.	CASSDPGHPTGELFF	TGTGCCAGCAGTGACCCGGGACACCCCACCGGGGAGCTGTTTTTT